This T cell receptor (beta chain) was profiled in a study of shared T cell receptors in the human thymus. Measured with immunoSEQ multiplex PCR; TCRdb has only the in-frame clones, and not every one. The data show hundreds of thousands of clones, around 87% seen once. Per the germline V gene, CDR1 is SGHRS and CDR2 is YFSETQ. After removal of 1 base from V and 7 bases from J, the junction contained 9 bases not matched to a gene. CDR3 length: 15 residues. The sample also formed part of further work on human thymus T cells. This second report adds: Donors were healthy Finnish babies undergoing corrective operations for congenital heart defects. The thymus tissue came from resections taken during corrective heart surgery. The authors found apparently biased V and J gene usage in thymic and blood repertoires. Related research reported highly overlapping thymic repertoires among unrelated individuals.

The gene calls are TRBV5-1 and TRBJ2-7; TRBD1 aligns across 9 bases. Material: thymocytes. The receptor comes from a boy younger than two with a congenital heart defect. The CDR3 coding sequence is TGCGCCAGCAGCTTGTCTCTCCGGACAGGGGATGAGCAGTACTTC. This gives the protein CASSLSLRTGDEQYF.